The 27 T cell receptor beta chains below all came from one sample that was sequenced in a study of tissue T cells after allogeneic stem cell transplantation. Enrolled prospectively were adult allogeneic hematopoietic cell transplant recipients whose graft-versus-host disease was steroid-refractory. The data were produced by immunoSEQ multiplex PCR, yet TCRdb's version contains in-frame clones alone and is incomplete. The sample has over 1,000 clones; just over 65% are singletons. The sample in question was stomach tissue, obtained at autopsy. The receptors come from a male patient at least 60 years old with steroid-refractory graft-versus-host disease after an allogeneic stem cell transplant. The T cells may partly be graft donor cells.

The rearrangement links TRBV6-1 to TRBJ2-3; 7 positions agree with TRBD1. V was clipped by 1 base and J by 1 base; unmatched bases: 5. CDR1 and CDR2 (germline): MNHNS, SASEGT. The CDR3 spans 16 residues. The CDR3 protein is CASSEGDSYGTDTQYF. The CDR3 nucleotides read TGTGCCAGCAGTGAAGGGGACAGCTATGGCACAGATACGCAGTATTTT.

The chain has TRBV6-5 and TRBJ2-7; 9 bases agree with TRBD1. The CDR3 runs 13 residues. Germline values: CDR1 MNHEY, CDR2 SVGAGI. The trim removed 7 bases at V and 2 bases at J, leaving 3 bases unmatched. CDR3 in DNA: TGTGCCAGCATGGGACAGGGACCCTACGAGCAGTACTTC. The encoded protein is CASMGQGPYEQYF.

In its sample, this clone was seen once. This chain joins TRBV2 and TRBJ1-4; a weak D match, TRBD1 (5 bases). Germline-derived CDR1 and CDR2 are SNHLY and FYNNEI. The V end was cut by 8 bases, the J end by 0 bases, with 10 bases between. The CDR3 runs 14 residues. CDR3 amino acids: CASWQDTTNEKLFF. For the CDR3, the DNA is TGTGCCAGCTGGCAGGACACAACTAATGAAAAACTGTTTTTT.

The chain is built from TRBV19 and TRBJ1-2; D ambiguous. The V gene's germline CDR1 is LNHDA and CDR2 SQIVND (reference sequence). Between the trimmed V and J ends, which lost 11 bases and 7 bases, there was a span of 17 bases. There are 12 residues in the CDR3. The CDR3 bases are TGTGCCCTAGGCGGGCCAACGGGTGGCTACACCTTC. As protein: CALGGPTGGYTF.

This sequence joins TRBV19 and TRBJ2-1; D remains ambiguous. The CDR3 loop spans 16 amino acids. Germline CDR1 LNHDA, CDR2 SQIVND (reference sequence). The V and J ends lost 5 bases and 0 bases respectively, with 14 bases between them. In DNA, the CDR3 is TGTGCCAGTAGTCCAACGGCCCTCAGCTCCTACAATGAGCAGTTCTTC. Translating gives CASSPTALSSYNEQFF.

The genes are TRBV5-4 and TRBJ1-2, with 10 bases lining up with TRBD1. Germline V gene sequence: CDR1 SGHNT, CDR2 YYREEE (reference sequence). The CDR3 extends over 14 amino acids. Trimming cost V 4 bases and J 4 bases; bases outside gene matches: 4. The CDR3 DNA is TGTGCCAGCAGCCCAAGACAGGGGGCCTATGGCTACACCTTC. It specifies CASSPRQGAYGYTF.

This clone was observed once. J is TRBJ2-5 and V is TRBV7-6, with 7 nucleotides matching TRBD1. In germline, CDR1 is SGHVS, CDR2 FNYEAQ. J gave up 4 bases and V 1 base, and 0 bases lay outside the gene matches. The CDR3 sequence is 13 residues long. CDR3 amino acids: CASSLDRGETQYF. The CDR3 coding sequence is TGTGCCAGCAGCTTAGACAGGGGAGAGACCCAGTACTTC. The whole variable domain, remainder taken from reference TRBV7-6 and TRBJ2-5, is GAGVSQSPRYKVTKRGQDVALRCDPISGHVSLYWYRQALGQGPEFLTYFNYEAQQDKSGLPNDRFSAERPEGSISTLTIQRTEQRDSAMYRCASSLDRGETQYFGPGTRLLVL.

In this sample, this clone is large. The chain recombines TRBV6-2 or TRBV6-3 with TRBJ1-6; D perhaps matches TRBD1 (6 bases). CDR3 length equals 16 residues. Germline V gene data show CDR1 as MNHEY and CDR2 as SVGEGT. V shed 5 bases and J shed 8 bases, with 19 bases lying between them. The CDR3 loop reads CASSKDSLRGYSPLHF. CDR3 coding DNA: TGTGCCAGCAGTAAGGACAGCCTCAGGGGTTATTCACCCCTCCACTTT.

This clone is labeled as large (0.1 to 1%). The chain couples TRBV6-6 to TRBJ2-7; weak D call: TRBD2 (6 bases). The CDR3 totals 14 residues. Germline V gene sequence: CDR1 MNHNY, CDR2 SVGAGI (reference sequence). V was shortened by 5 bases and J by 7 bases, with 18 bases between the two germline ends. This chain's CDR3 is CASSSARGAGEQYF. The CDR3, as DNA: TGTGCCAGCAGTAGCGCACGAGGGGCGGGGGAGCAGTACTTC.

This sequence joins TRBV3-1 (or the pseudogene TRBV3-2) and TRBJ2-5; no clear D. The CDR3 contains 13 residues. V was pared by 4 bases and J by 5 bases, with 11 bases between. Germline-derived CDR1 and CDR2 are LGHDT and YNNKEL (reference sequence). The CDR3 protein is CASSRNGLETQYF. The CDR3, as DNA: TGTGCCAGCAGCCGAAACGGGCTGGAGACCCAGTACTTC.

This chain links TRBV15 with TRBJ1-2; D may be TRBD1 (5 bases). Germline loops: CDR1 LNHNV, CDR2 YYDKDF (reference sequence). V was pared by 5 bases and J by 7 bases, with 17 bases between. The CDR3 totals 14 residues. DNA of the CDR3: TGTGCCACCAGCCCGGACACACGCATGGGTGGCTACACCTTC. Translation gives CATSPDTRMGGYTF. Variable domain in full (rest from reference TRBV15 and TRBJ1-2): DAMVIQNPRYQVTQFGKPVTLSCSQTLNHNVMYWYQQKSSQAPKLLFHYYDKDFNNEADTPDNFQSRRPNTSFCFLDIRSPGLGDTAMYLCATSPDTRMGGYTFGSGTRLTVV.

On this clone: Other DNA sequences from this sample encode an identical CDR3 as well. The chain uses TRBV7-3 and TRBJ2-5, with D perhaps matching TRBD2 (6 bases). Trimming cost V 2 bases and J 5 bases, with 12 bases left between them. The CDR3 is 14 residues long. Germline CDR1 and CDR2: SGHTA and FQGTGA. In nucleotides, the CDR3 is TGTGCCAGCAGCTTAGGAGGGCCCATGGAGACCCAGTACTTC. Its protein product is CASSLGGPMETQYF.

The V gene is TRBV12-3 or TRBV12-4, the J gene TRBJ2-1; 8 positions agree with TRBD2. V shed 6 bases, J shed 6 bases, and the junction held 4 bases outside the gene matches. The CDR3 consists of 13 residues. CDR3: CASSPSGGNEQFF. The CDR3 region has the DNA TGTGCCAGCAGCCCGAGCGGGGGCAATGAGCAGTTCTTC.

This chain connects TRBV5-4 to TRBJ2-2, with TRBD1 as a possible D gene (6 bases). With 1 base removed from V and 6 bases from J, the gap between germline ends came to 13 bases. The CDR3 has 15 residues. Germline CDR1 reads SGHNT; CDR2 reads YYREEE (reference sequence). CDR3 protein: CASSLNTGWPGELFF. The CDR3 DNA is TGTGCCAGCAGCTTGAATACAGGGTGGCCCGGGGAGCTGTTTTTT.

This chain joins TRBV19 and TRBJ2-7, with D tentatively TRBD1 or TRBD2 (5 bases each). V lost 8 bases, J lost 2 bases, and 16 bases lay in between. Germline loops: CDR1 LNHDA, CDR2 SQIVND (reference sequence). The CDR3 sequence is 14 residues long. The CDR3: CASGIPGPAYEQYF. CDR3 coding DNA: TGTGCCAGTGGGATCCCGGGACCAGCCTACGAGCAGTACTTC.

This chain connects TRBV5-1 to TRBJ1-4; unclear D gene. CDR1 and CDR2 (germline): SGHRS, YFSETQ. V lost 3 bases and J lost 8, with 11 bases in between. The CDR3 sequence is 13 residues long. The CDR3 coding sequence is TGCGCCAGCAGCTCCGATTCTGGCGAAAAACTGTTTTTT. It translates to CASSSDSGEKLFF. The full variable domain, rest sourced from reference TRBV5-1 and TRBJ1-4, is KAGVTQTPRYLIKTRGQQVTLSCSPISGHRSVSWYQQTPGQGLQFLFEYFSETQRNKGNFPGRFSGRQFSNSRSEMNVSTLELGDSALYLCASSSDSGEKLFFGSGTQLSVL.

V usage is TRBV4-3 and J usage is TRBJ1-4; perhaps TRBD1 as D (6 bases). Trimming removed 0 bases from V and 8 bases from J, with 13 bases in between. The CDR3 runs to 15 residues. Germline CDR1 reads LGHNA; CDR2 reads YSLEER. The CDR3 region is CASSQDGGLGEKLFF. The CDR3 DNA is TGCGCCAGCAGCCAAGATGGGGGGCTGGGGGAAAAACTGTTTTTT.

The chain recombines TRBV18 with TRBJ1-5; 7 nucleotides align to TRBD1. The CDR3 consists of 14 residues. After removal of 3 bases from V and 4 bases from J, the junction contained 3 bases not matched to a gene. Per germline, CDR1 KGHSH and CDR2 LQKENI. The CDR3 reads CASSPPQGNQPQHF. The DNA for the CDR3 is TGTGCCAGCTCACCCCCACAGGGGAATCAGCCCCAGCATTTT.

Within the sample, this clone is large. The rearrangement links TRBV7-8 to TRBJ1-3, with D hard to call. The germline CDR1 and CDR2 sequences are SGHVS and FQNEAQ. Trimming removed 1 base at V and 0 bases at J, with 7 bases between. The CDR3 is 15 residues long. DNA of the CDR3: TGTGCCAGCAGCTTAGACGGAAACTCTGGAAACACCATATATTTT. Amino acids: CASSLDGNSGNTIYF.

V is TRBV5-1 and J is TRBJ1-1, with no clear D. V was clipped by 4 bases and J by 0 bases, with 7 bases between them. The CDR3 has 13 residues. Germline V gene sequence: CDR1 SGHRS, CDR2 YFSETQ. As DNA, the CDR3 is TGCGCCAGCAGCGATACAGTGAACACTGAAGCTTTCTTT. Its protein is CASSDTVNTEAFF.

The CDR3 sequence: CASSAGLAGTHNEQFF. The CDR3 DNA reads as TGTGCCAGCTCAGCGGGACTAGCGGGGACGCACAATGAGCAGTTCTTC. This chain connects TRBV18 to TRBJ2-1, with 13 bases aligning to TRBD2. V shed 5 bases and J 5 bases; nucleotides not matched to a gene: 6. This CDR3 has 16 residues. Germline values: CDR1 KGHSH, CDR2 LQKENI. Combining the CDR3 with reference TRBV18 and TRBJ2-1 gives the whole variable domain NAGVMQNPRHLVRRRGQEARLRCSPMKGHSHVYWYRQLPEEGLKFMVYLQKENIIDESGMPKERFSAEFPKEGPSILRIQQVVRGDSAAYFCASSAGLAGTHNEQFFGPGTRLTVL.

The chain carries TRBV12-3 or TRBV12-4 and TRBJ2-5, with D possibly being TRBD2 (6 bases). The CDR3 extends over 13 amino acids. Trimming removed 2 bases at V and 4 bases at J, with 8 bases between. The CDR3 region is CASSLRRGETQYF. The CDR3 DNA is TGTGCCAGCAGTTTAAGGCGGGGAGAGACCCAGTACTTC.

J is TRBJ1-3 and V is TRBV3-1 (or the pseudogene TRBV3-2); 7 bases align to TRBD1. V lost 7 bases, J lost 0 bases, and 3 bases stayed unmatched. CDR1 is LGHDT, CDR2 YNNKEL, per germline (reference sequence). This CDR3 has 14 amino acids. The CDR3 loop reads CASTRDSSGNTIYF. For the CDR3, the DNA is TGTGCCAGCACCCGGGACAGCTCTGGAAACACCATATATTTT.

V and J are TRBV2 and TRBJ1-2; 7 bases are shared with TRBD1. The trim removed 8 bases at V and 2 bases at J, leaving 11 bases unmatched. The CDR3 extends over 15 amino acids. Germline lookup yields CDR1 SNHLY and CDR2 FYNNEI. CDR3 amino acids: CASGVRTGGNYGYTF. DNA of the CDR3: TGTGCCAGCGGTGTAAGGACAGGAGGGAACTATGGCTACACCTTC.

The V call is TRBV12-3 or TRBV12-4, the J call TRBJ1-3; 7 bases line up with TRBD1. The CDR3 consists of 13 residues. V dropped 6 bases and J dropped 8; count of bases not matched to a gene: 7. The CDR3 protein is CASRSSGGYTIYF. CDR3 sequence (DNA): TGTGCCAGCAGGTCTTCAGGGGGATACACCATATATTTT.

The chain joins TRBV9 to TRBJ2-7; 8 positions agree with TRBD1. Trimming took 3 bases from V and 5 from J; bases not matched to a gene: 7. The CDR3 is 14 residues long. CDR1 and CDR2 from the germline V gene are SGDLS and YYNGEE. CDR3 in DNA: TGTGCCAGCAGCGCCTCTCAGACAGGGGACGAGCAGTACTTC. This sequence encodes CASSASQTGDEQYF. The full variable domain, completed using reference TRBV9 and TRBJ2-7, is DSGVTQTPKHLITATGQRVTLRCSPRSGDLSVYWYQQSLDQGLQFLIQYYNGEERAKGNILERFSAQQFPDLHSELNLSSLELGDSALYFCASSASQTGDEQYFGPGTRLTVT.

The chain has TRBV6-1 and TRBJ1-2; TRBD1 matches 8 bases. The J segment lost 7 bases and the V segment lost 3 bases, leaving 4 bases of the junction unmatched. CDR3 size: 13 residues. CDR1 MNHNS and CDR2 SASEGT come from the germline V gene. CDR3 residues: CASSETGVGGYTF. Here the CDR3 DNA reads TGTGCCAGCAGTGAGACAGGGGTTGGTGGCTACACCTTC.